The T cell receptor beta chain under discussion was sequenced for a study of siplizumab effects on memory and regulatory T cells. This clone has a single count. This CDR3 has 15 amino acids. Only in-frame clones appear in the TCRdb table, and some are missing; sequencing was by immunoSEQ multiplex PCR. Among about 120,000 clones, roughly 94% were seen once, and the ten largest hold roughly 1.5%. Sequencing input: non-Treg CD4+ T cells sorted from blood. The chain has TRBV21-1 and TRBJ2-5; the table calls TRBD1, which could not be checked here. TRBV21-1 counts as a pseudogene. The TCR sequence derives from a human donor in good health. The CDR3 sequence is CASREGGRGQETQYF. Here the CDR3 DNA reads TGTGCCAGCAGAGAAGGGGGCAGGGGTCAAGAGACCCAGTACTTC.